Described below is a single T cell receptor beta chain sequence and its context. In the study's own analysis: The authors estimated nucleated cell counts from reference gene primer amplification. Only in-frame clones appear in the TCRdb table, and some are missing; sequencing was by immunoSEQ multiplex PCR. V and J calls and clone size are copied from that table; D and trimming were computed from the DNA. The sample lists some 160,000 clones, around 90% occurring once. This sample was taken from a study of blood T cell repertoires in COVID-19. Overall study: Specimens from acute and convalescent COVID-19 originated in the United States, Italy and Spain.

Germline assignment: CDR1 LNHDA and CDR2 SQIVND (reference sequence). The CDR3 runs 13 residues. V was trimmed by 2 bases and J by 3 bases, leaving 8 bases between them. This receptor was obtained from a man aged 55 to 70 with acute or convalescent COVID-19. The specimen was peripheral blood. The chain has TRBV19 and TRBJ2-7, with D unresolved. The CDR3 region is CASSITHSYEQYF. CDR3 DNA sequence: TGTGCCAGTAGTATAACGCACAGCTACGAGCAGTACTTC. The full variable domain, in which reference TRBV19 and TRBJ2-7 provide the parts outside the CDR3, is DGGITQSPKYLFRKEGQNVTLSCEQNLNHDAMYWYRQDPGQGLRLIYYSQIVNDFQKGDIAEGYSVSREKKESFPLTVTSAQKNPTAFYLCASSITHSYEQYFGPGTRLTVT.